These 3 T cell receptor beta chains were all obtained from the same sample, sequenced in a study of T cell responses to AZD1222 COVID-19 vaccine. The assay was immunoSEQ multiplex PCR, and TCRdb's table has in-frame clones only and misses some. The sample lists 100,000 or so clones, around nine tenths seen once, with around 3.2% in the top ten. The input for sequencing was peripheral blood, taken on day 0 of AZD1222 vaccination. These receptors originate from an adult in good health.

CDR3 sequence: CASSQGHDYGYTF. DNA for the CDR3: TGTGCCAGCAGCCAGGGACACGACTATGGCTACACCTTC. The V gene is TRBV6-2 or TRBV6-3, the J gene TRBJ1-2; possibly TRBD1 for D (6 bases). V dropped 6 bases and J dropped 3 bases, with 11 bases sitting between them. CDR1 and CDR2 from the germline V gene are MNHEY and SVGEGT. There are 13 residues in the CDR3.

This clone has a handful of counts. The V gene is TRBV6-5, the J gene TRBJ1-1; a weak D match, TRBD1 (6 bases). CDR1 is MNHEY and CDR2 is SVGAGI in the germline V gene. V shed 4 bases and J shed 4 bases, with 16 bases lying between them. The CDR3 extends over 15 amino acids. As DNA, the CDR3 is TGTGCCAGCAGTTCCTCTCTACAAGGGGGCACTGAAGCTTTCTTT. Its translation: CASSSSLQGGTEAFF.

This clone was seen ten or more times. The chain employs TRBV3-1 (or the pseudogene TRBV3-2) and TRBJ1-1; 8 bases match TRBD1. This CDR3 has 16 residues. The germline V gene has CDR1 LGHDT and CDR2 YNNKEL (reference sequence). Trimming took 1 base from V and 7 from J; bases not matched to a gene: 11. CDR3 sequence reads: CASSQVFRTGSGEAFF. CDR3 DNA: TGTGCCAGCAGCCAAGTTTTTCGGACAGGGTCGGGTGAAGCTTTCTTT.